The 2 T cell receptor beta chains below all came from one sample that was sequenced in a study of Ad26.COV2.S vaccination and SARS-CoV-2 variants. The data were produced by immunoSEQ multiplex PCR, yet TCRdb's version contains in-frame clones alone and is incomplete. The sample holds a few hundred thousand clones, around 89% seen once. Noted treatment: 15 to 20 received Ad26.COV2.S at low or high dose, single or two shots; 5 received placebo; per-sample allocation not given. Following the first vaccine or placebo injection, samples were taken on day 63. The material was peripheral blood, obtained in a trial of Ad26.COV2.S vaccine versus placebo. All receptors derive from a person between 18 and 65 years old who received the Ad26.COV2.S COVID-19 vaccine or a placebo.

The genes are TRBV5-5 and TRBJ2-2; TRBD1 agrees at 9 bases. The CDR3 sequence is 15 residues long. Trimming removed 5 bases from V and 6 bases from J; junction bases left unmatched: 8. CDR1 and CDR2 from the germline V gene are SGHKS and YYEKEE (reference sequence). The DNA of the CDR3 is TGTGCCAGCAGACTTGGACAGGGGATATCCGGGGAGCTGTTTTTT. Its translation: CASRLGQGISGELFF.

In its sample, this clone was seen once. The chain links TRBV24-1 to TRBJ1-2; 8 nucleotides line up with TRBD1. Germline V gene lookup returns CDR1 KGHDR and CDR2 SFDVKD. The V gene end was trimmed by 4 bases and the J gene end by 4 bases; junction bases not matched to a gene: 16. This CDR3 comprises 18 residues. CDR3 amino acids: CATSDSGTGYQLSYGYTF. In DNA form, the CDR3 reads TGTGCCACCAGTGACTCCGGGACAGGCTATCAGCTATCCTATGGCTACACCTTC.